The 29 T cell receptor beta chains reported below all come from one sample, sequenced in a study of T-cell memory formation after mild COVID-19. TCRdb re-analysed the 5' RACE reads in MiXCR, keeping a single row per CDR3 protein. This sample has about 560,000 distinct CDR3 sequences, with about a fifth found just once. Material for sequencing was PBMCs or a T cell subset sorted from them (not recorded which). These receptors were collected from an adult woman who had mild COVID-19 (a few samples of this study predate the infection). Cell type and time point are not known.

The V gene is TRBV6-1, the J gene TRBJ2-2; weak D call: TRBD1 (6 bases). The CDR3 loop spans 14 amino acids. In germline, CDR1 is MNHNS, CDR2 SASEGT. The germline V and J ends were trimmed by 5 bases and 3 bases, with 10 bases remaining between them. The CDR3 region has the DNA TGTGCCAGCAGTAAACGACAGGACACCGGGGAGCTGTTTTTT. This translates into CASSKRQDTGELFF.

The J gene is TRBJ2-1, the V gene TRBV6-2 or TRBV6-3; tentative D call: TRBD2 (5 bases). The CDR3 length is 13 residues. Germline V gene data show CDR1 as MNHEY and CDR2 as SVGEGT. The V end was cut by 4 bases, the J end by 7 bases, with 11 bases between. CDR3 nucleotide sequence: TGTGCCAGCAGTTTGGGGAGCACGAATGAGCAGTTCTTC. This encodes CASSLGSTNEQFF.

In its sample, this clonotype was seen a few times. This chain uses TRBV29-1 with TRBJ1-1; D is uncertain. CDR3 length: 11 residues. CDR1 is SQVTM and CDR2 is ANQGSEA in the germline V gene. CDR3: CSSEVNTEAFF. For the CDR3, the DNA is TGCAGTTCTGAGGTGAACACTGAAGCTTTCTTT.

V and J are TRBV27 and TRBJ2-1, with 7 bases matching TRBD1. Looked up from germline, CDR1 is MNHEY and CDR2 is SMNVEV (reference sequence). V shed 8 bases, J shed 3 bases, and the junction held 4 bases outside the gene matches. The CDR3 has 13 residues. The CDR3 protein is CASGRDSYNEQFF. The CDR3 DNA sequence: TGTGCCAGCGGCCGGGACAGCTACAATGAGCAGTTCTTC.

This clonotype was picked up a small number of times. This rearrangement joins TRBV7-2 to TRBJ2-3; D perhaps matches TRBD1 (5 bases). Per germline, CDR1 SGHTA and CDR2 FQGNSA. Trimming stripped 1 base from V and 5 bases from J, with 13 bases between. The length of the CDR3 is 15 residues. CDR3 sequence: CASSLVGRVGDTQYF. Written as DNA, the CDR3 is TGTGCCAGCAGCTTAGTCGGCAGGGTTGGAGATACGCAGTATTTT.

The chain combines TRBV7-8 with TRBJ2-3; TRBD2 matches at 10 bases. Germline CDR1 SGHVS, CDR2 FQNEAQ. The CDR3 is 15 residues long. Trimming removed 3 bases from V and 6 bases from J; junction bases left unmatched: 6. CDR3 amino acids: CASSFRAGGPDTQYF. The CDR3 nucleotides read TGTGCCAGCAGCTTCCGAGCGGGGGGGCCGGATACGCAGTATTTT.

This clonotype was seen a few times. The chain combines TRBV27 with TRBJ2-1; possible D gene TRBD2, 6 bases. Trimming stripped 4 bases from V and 4 bases from J, with 14 bases between. Germline lookup yields CDR1 MNHEY and CDR2 SMNVEV (reference sequence). This CDR3 contains 15 residues. The CDR3 region is CASSWDGGSYNEQFF. In DNA, the CDR3 is TGTGCCAGCAGTTGGGATGGAGGGTCGTACAATGAGCAGTTCTTC.

Only a few counts were recorded for this clonotype. The J gene is TRBJ2-6, the V gene TRBV24-1; TRBD1 aligns across 8 bases. The CDR3 length is 19 residues. Per germline, CDR1 KGHDR and CDR2 SFDVKD. After removal of 2 bases from V and 0 bases from J, the junction contained 8 bases not matched to a gene. CDR3 in amino acids: CATSDSAGTGGSGANVLTF. As DNA, the CDR3 is TGTGCCACCAGTGATTCTGCCGGGACAGGTGGCTCTGGGGCCAACGTCCTGACTTTC.

The chain employs TRBV7-6 and TRBJ2-5; 10 bases align to TRBD2. The J segment lost 1 base and the V segment lost 1 base, leaving 3 bases of the junction unmatched. The CDR3 sequence is 16 residues long. Germline values: CDR1 SGHVS, CDR2 FNYEAQ. CDR3 DNA: TGTGCCAGCAGCTTAGAGCGGGGGGGTACCCAAGAGACCCAGTACTTC. Translated, it gives CASSLERGGTQETQYF.

J is TRBJ2-1 and V is TRBV5-4, with 13 bases aligning to TRBD2. Germline-derived CDR1 and CDR2 are SGHNT and YYREEE (reference sequence). The CDR3 extends over 16 amino acids. Germline trimming cut 4 bases from V and 8 bases from J; bases unmatched to any gene: 9. This CDR3 is CASSGLLAGGPDEQFF. CDR3 coding DNA: TGTGCCAGCAGCGGTTTACTAGCGGGAGGGCCCGATGAGCAGTTCTTC.

The table lists this clonotype with a few counts. The gene calls are TRBV29-1 and TRBJ2-5; 7 positions agree with TRBD1. Germline V gives CDR1 SQVTM, CDR2 ANQGSEA. The CDR3 sequence is 13 residues long. V shed 3 bases, J shed 3 bases, and the junction held 4 bases outside the gene matches. CDR3 amino acids: CSVDKGAEETQYF. CDR3 in DNA: TGCAGCGTTGATAAGGGGGCAGAAGAGACCCAGTACTTC.

The V call is TRBV7-2, the J call TRBJ2-2; weak D call: TRBD2 (5 bases). V was trimmed by 5 bases and J by 3 bases, leaving 10 bases between them. Per the germline V gene, CDR1 is SGHTA and CDR2 is FQGNSA. There are 14 residues in the CDR3. In DNA, the CDR3 is TGTGCCAGCAGCCAACCTAGCTACACCGGGGAGCTGTTTTTT. Amino acid sequence: CASSQPSYTGELFF.

The V gene is TRBV5-1, the J gene TRBJ1-5; D might be TRBD1 (6 bases). Trimming removed 3 bases from V and 2 bases from J, with 12 bases in between. The CDR3 spans 15 residues. In germline, CDR1 is SGHRS, CDR2 YFSETQ. The DNA of the CDR3 is TGCGCCAGCAGCTCATCAGGGGCCCGCAATCAGCCCCAGCATTTT. It encodes CASSSSGARNQPQHF.

This clonotype was detected only a few times. The chain is built from TRBV7-3 and TRBJ2-1; D is uncertain. This CDR3 contains 13 residues. Germline V gene lookup returns CDR1 SGHTA and CDR2 FQGTGA. Trimming took off 5 bases at V and 8 bases at J, with 13 bases between the two ends. In DNA form, the CDR3 reads TGTGCCAGCAGCCTCTTAGAGTGGGATGAGCAGTTCTTC. This translates into CASSLLEWDEQFF.

This clonotype has a handful of counts. V gene TRBV6-1 combines with J gene TRBJ1-2; D is ambiguous. Germline CDR1 reads MNHNS; CDR2 reads SASEGT. The CDR3 loop spans 13 amino acids. Deletions cut 8 bases from V and 5 bases from J, with 15 bases between. CDR3 DNA: TGTGCCAGCGTGCTCGTTGAGGGATATGGCTACACCTTC. Translated: CASVLVEGYGYTF.

J is TRBJ2-3 and V is TRBV5-1; the D call may be TRBD1 or TRBD2 (5 bases each). Germline V gives CDR1 SGHRS, CDR2 YFSETQ. With 4 bases removed from V and 4 bases from J, the gap between germline ends came to 16 bases. The CDR3 covers 15 residues. The CDR3 DNA follows: TGCGCCAGCAGCGGTGGGGCCGGAGGAGCAGATACGCAGTATTTT. Translation gives CASSGGAGGADTQYF.

This chain connects TRBV6-6 to TRBJ2-3, with 7 bases identical to TRBD1. Germline values: CDR1 MNHNY, CDR2 SVGAGI (reference sequence). The CDR3 length is 15 residues. V gave up 5 bases and J gave up 0 bases; unmatched junction bases: 5. CDR3 sequence (DNA): TGTGCCAGCAGTGTACAGGGGTGGAGCACAGATACGCAGTATTTT. This encodes CASSVQGWSTDTQYF.

This chain uses TRBV12-3 or TRBV12-4 with TRBJ1-1; 7 bases are a match to TRBD1. This CDR3 comprises 14 residues. Trimming at V came to 8 bases and at J to 4 bases, leaving 10 bases not matched to a gene. CDR3 coding DNA: TGTGCCAGCTCTCCCGCGAGGGGGCCCACTGAAGCTTTCTTT. Translated, it gives CASSPARGPTEAFF.

This clonotype has more than one count but fewer than ten. The rearrangement uses TRBV5-1 and TRBJ2-3; 11 bases are a match to TRBD2. The CDR3 is 16 residues long. J was trimmed by 2 bases and V by 2 bases; bases with no gene match: 4. Looked up from germline, CDR1 is SGHRS and CDR2 is YFSETQ. For the CDR3, the DNA is TGCGCCAGCAGCTTTGGGACTAGCGGATACACAGATACGCAGTATTTT. It specifies CASSFGTSGYTDTQYF.

This sequence joins TRBV4-1 and TRBJ1-4, with 8 bases matching TRBD1. Trimming took 1 base from V and 2 from J; bases not matched to a gene: 6. Looked up from germline, CDR1 is MGHRA and CDR2 is YSYEKL. This CDR3 has 17 amino acids. DNA for the CDR3: TGCGCCAGCAGCCAAGGAGGACAGGGCCGGACTAATGAAAAACTGTTTTTT. The encoded protein is CASSQGGQGRTNEKLFF.

This chain connects TRBV7-2 to TRBJ2-3; D may match TRBD1 or TRBD2 (5 bases each). The CDR3 is made up of 13 amino acids. Trimming removed 6 bases from V and 4 bases from J, with 11 bases in between. Germline CDR1 and CDR2: SGHTA and FQGNSA. CDR3 DNA sequence: TGTGCCAGCAGTTGGGACGCCCCAGATACGCAGTATTTT. Its protein is CASSWDAPDTQYF.

In this sample, this clonotype turned up a few times. V and J are TRBV12-3 or TRBV12-4 and TRBJ2-7, with 14 nucleotides matching TRBD2. CDR3 length: 15 amino acids. V gave up 5 bases and J gave up 4 bases; unmatched junction bases: 4. Here the CDR3 reads CASSPTSGRVYEQYF. The CDR3 nucleotides are TGTGCCAGCAGTCCGACTAGCGGGAGGGTGTACGAGCAGTACTTC.

This clonotype was detected a few times. CDR3 in amino acids: CASSYSSRGRPQREQYF. The CDR3 DNA is TGTGCCAGCAGTTACTCGAGTAGGGGGAGGCCCCAGAGGGAGCAGTACTTC. This chain connects TRBV6-5 to TRBJ2-7; D is tentatively TRBD1 or TRBD2 (6 bases each). The CDR3 is made up of 17 amino acids. The V end was cut by 0 bases, the J end by 7 bases, with 22 bases between. Germline lookup yields CDR1 MNHEY and CDR2 SVGAGI.

The rearrangement links TRBV27 to TRBJ1-5; D might be TRBD1 (6 bases). The germline V gene has CDR1 MNHEY and CDR2 SMNVEV (reference sequence). The CDR3 is made up of 15 amino acids. Trimming took 3 bases from V and 3 from J, leaving 12 bases between them. CDR3 nucleotide sequence: TGTGCCAGCAGTTTCGGGGGGGCTTTCAATCAGCCCCAGCATTTT. Translation: CASSFGGAFNQPQHF.

This chain uses TRBV6-5 with TRBJ1-2, with TRBD1 matching 11 bases. V shed 6 bases and J 7 bases; nucleotides not matched to a gene: 7. CDR3 size: 14 residues. Germline CDR1 MNHEY, CDR2 SVGAGI. CDR3 DNA sequence: TGTGCCAGCAGAGAGGACAGGGGGCAGGGTGGCTACACCTTC. This gives the protein CASREDRGQGGYTF.

This clonotype was found a few times. This chain connects TRBV27 to TRBJ2-4, with D perhaps matching TRBD2 (6 bases). V was pared by 3 bases and J by 1 base, with 7 bases between. Germline CDR1 MNHEY, CDR2 SMNVEV (reference sequence). This CDR3 contains 14 residues. The DNA of the CDR3 is TGTGCCAGCAGTTTTGCGGGGGCCAAAAACATTCAGTACTTC. This encodes CASSFAGAKNIQYF.

This rearrangement joins TRBV6-5 to TRBJ1-2; D is undetermined. V was clipped by 6 bases and J by 1 base, with 15 bases between them. CDR3 length: 15 amino acids. Germline V gene data show CDR1 as MNHEY and CDR2 as SVGAGI. For the CDR3, the DNA is TGTGCCAGCAGGCCCGGAGAAGGGAGTAACTATGGCTACACCTTC. This codes for CASRPGEGSNYGYTF.

This clonotype has a handful of counts. The rearrangement links TRBV19 to TRBJ2-7, with TRBD2 identical over 14 bases. CDR3 length: 15 residues. Germline V gene data show CDR1 as LNHDA and CDR2 as SQIVND (reference sequence). The trim removed 6 bases at V and 5 bases at J, leaving 6 bases unmatched. CDR3 in amino acids: CASSTGTSGSNEQYF. The CDR3 DNA sequence: TGTGCCAGTAGCACCGGGACTAGCGGGAGCAACGAGCAGTACTTC.

The chain uses TRBV10-3 and TRBJ2-2; TRBD1 agrees at 10 bases. Germline CDR1 is ENHRY and CDR2 is SYGVKD. The CDR3 is 14 residues long. V lost 9 bases, J lost 6 bases, and 7 bases stayed unmatched. The CDR3 sequence is CAIGTGDVSGELFF. The CDR3 nucleotides read TGTGCCATTGGGACAGGGGACGTCTCCGGGGAGCTGTTTTTT.